The 3 T cell receptor beta chains given below trace back to one sample, sequenced in a study of blood T cell repertoires in COVID-19. The data were produced by immunoSEQ multiplex PCR, yet TCRdb's version contains in-frame clones alone and is incomplete. The table lists around 76,000 clones, about four fifths of them singletons. Sequenced input: peripheral blood. These receptors were obtained from a woman older than 75 with active or convalescent COVID-19.

The CDR3 nucleotides read TGCGCCAGCAGCCTGGGGACAGGGGGTCACGAGAGCTACACCTTC. It translates to CASSLGTGGHESYTF. The chain has TRBV4-3 and TRBJ1-2, with 11 bases fitting TRBD1. There are 15 residues in the CDR3. V lost 4 bases, J lost 9 bases, and 10 bases stayed unmatched. Germline V gene sequence: CDR1 LGHNA, CDR2 YSLEER.

This clone was counted between two and nine times. The chain uses TRBV27 and TRBJ2-3; TRBD1 might be the D (6 bases). The CDR3 runs 15 residues. Germline-derived CDR1 and CDR2 are MNHEY and SMNVEV (reference sequence). The ends were cut back, 5 bases at V and 4 bases at J, with 16 bases in the middle. The CDR3 loop is CASSPTGSSADTQYF. The CDR3 DNA is TGTGCCAGCAGTCCCACAGGGTCAAGCGCAGATACGCAGTATTTT.

This chain joins TRBV5-6 and TRBJ1-5; 8 positions agree with TRBD1. The CDR3 runs to 13 residues. The germline V gene has CDR1 SGHDT and CDR2 YYEEEE. V lost 4 bases, J lost 7 bases, and 4 bases stayed unmatched. In DNA, the CDR3 is TGTGCCAGCAGCCAGGGGGCTGGGCAGCCCCAGCATTTT. Translation: CASSQGAGQPQHF.